This entry is about one TCR beta chain. A v3.0 immunoSEQ assay was performed at survey level. TCRdb's table, derived via immunoSEQ multiplex PCR, lists solely in-frame clones and lacks some. Of 28,000 or so clones detected, about four fifths appear once; the ten largest clones hold 6.2%. This sample is drawn from a study of long-term antiretroviral therapy in people with HIV. Per germline, CDR1 SGHVS and CDR2 FNYEAQ. This CDR3 spans 16 amino acids. V was pared by 4 bases and J by 4 bases, with 19 bases between. This clonotype was obtained from a young man with HIV. V usage is TRBV7-6 and J usage is TRBJ2-5; D gene ambiguous. Material: unsorted PBMCs, obtained 0.4 years after starting antiretroviral therapy. The CDR3 region is CASSSRTPGEGETQYF. CDR3 coding DNA: TGTGCCAGCAGCTCGAGGACCCCCGGAGAAGGAGAGACCCAGTACTTC.